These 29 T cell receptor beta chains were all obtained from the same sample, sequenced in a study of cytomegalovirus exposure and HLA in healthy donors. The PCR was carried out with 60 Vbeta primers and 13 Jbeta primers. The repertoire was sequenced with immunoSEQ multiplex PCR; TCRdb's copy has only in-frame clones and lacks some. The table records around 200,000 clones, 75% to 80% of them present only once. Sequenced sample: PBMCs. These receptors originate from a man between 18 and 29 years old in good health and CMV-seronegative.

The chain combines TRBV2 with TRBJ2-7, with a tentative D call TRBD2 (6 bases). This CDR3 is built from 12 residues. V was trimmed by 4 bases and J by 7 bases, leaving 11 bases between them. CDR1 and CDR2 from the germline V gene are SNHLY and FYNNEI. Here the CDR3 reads CASSVWGEEQYF. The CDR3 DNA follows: TGTGCCAGCAGTGTATGGGGGGAAGAGCAGTACTTC.

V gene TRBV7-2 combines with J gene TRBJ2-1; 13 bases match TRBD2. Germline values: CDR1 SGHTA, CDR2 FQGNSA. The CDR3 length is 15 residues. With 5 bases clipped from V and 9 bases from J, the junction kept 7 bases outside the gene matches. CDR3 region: CASSTRLAGGGEQFF. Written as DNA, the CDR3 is TGTGCCAGCAGCACCCGACTAGCGGGGGGTGGTGAGCAGTTCTTC. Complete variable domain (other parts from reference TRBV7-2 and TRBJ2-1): GAGVSQSPSNKVTEKGKDVELRCDPISGHTALYWYRQSLGQGLEFLIYFQGNSAPDKSGLPSDRFSAERTGGSVSTLTIQRTQQEDSAVYLCASSTRLAGGGEQFFGPGTRLTVL.

CDR3 protein: CASSLSGRRTDTQYF. The CDR3 coding sequence is TGTGCCAGCAGCTTGAGCGGGAGAAGGACAGATACGCAGTATTTT. The chain combines TRBV5-6 with TRBJ2-3; TRBD2 aligns across 8 bases. The germline CDR1 and CDR2 sequences are SGHDT and YYEEEE. V was pared by 1 base and J by 3 bases, with 4 bases of the junction left unmatched. This CDR3 is 15 amino acids long.

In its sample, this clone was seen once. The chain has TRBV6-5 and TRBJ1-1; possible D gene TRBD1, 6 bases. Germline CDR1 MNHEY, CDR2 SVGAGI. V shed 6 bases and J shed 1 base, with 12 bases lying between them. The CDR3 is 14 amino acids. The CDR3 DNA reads TGTGCCAGCAGACTACAGGGTGGGAACACTGAAGCTTTCTTT. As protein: CASRLQGGNTEAFF.

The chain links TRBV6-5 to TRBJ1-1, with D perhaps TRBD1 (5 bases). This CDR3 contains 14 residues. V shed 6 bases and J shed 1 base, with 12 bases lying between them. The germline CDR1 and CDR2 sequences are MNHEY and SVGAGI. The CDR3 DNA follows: TGTGCCAGCAGCCTGACTGACAGGAACACTGAAGCTTTCTTT. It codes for CASSLTDRNTEAFF.

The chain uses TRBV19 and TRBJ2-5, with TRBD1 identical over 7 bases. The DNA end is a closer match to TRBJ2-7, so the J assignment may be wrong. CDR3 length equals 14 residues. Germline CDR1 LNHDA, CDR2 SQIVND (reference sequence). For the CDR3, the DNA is TGTGCCAGTAGTACTACAGGGGCCTCCTACGAGCAGTACTTC. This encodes CASSTTGASYEQYF.

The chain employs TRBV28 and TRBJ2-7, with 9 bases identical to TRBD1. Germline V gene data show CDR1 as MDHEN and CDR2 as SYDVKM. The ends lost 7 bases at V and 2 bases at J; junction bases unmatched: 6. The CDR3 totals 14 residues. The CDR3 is CASIPGQGPYEQYF. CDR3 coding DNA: TGTGCCAGCATACCGGGACAGGGCCCCTACGAGCAGTACTTC.

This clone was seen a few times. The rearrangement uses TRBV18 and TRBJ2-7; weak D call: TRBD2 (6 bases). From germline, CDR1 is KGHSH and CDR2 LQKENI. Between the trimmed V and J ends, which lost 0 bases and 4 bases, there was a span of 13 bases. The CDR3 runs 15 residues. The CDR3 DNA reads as TGTGCCAGCTCACCACCGTCGGGAGTTAGATACGAGCAGTACTTC. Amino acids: CASSPPSGVRYEQYF. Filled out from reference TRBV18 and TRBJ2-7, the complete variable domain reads NAGVMQNPRHLVRRRGQEARLRCSPMKGHSHVYWYRQLPEEGLKFMVYLQKENIIDESGMPKERFSAEFPKEGPSILRIQQVVRGDSAAYFCASSPPSGVRYEQYFGPGTRLTVT.

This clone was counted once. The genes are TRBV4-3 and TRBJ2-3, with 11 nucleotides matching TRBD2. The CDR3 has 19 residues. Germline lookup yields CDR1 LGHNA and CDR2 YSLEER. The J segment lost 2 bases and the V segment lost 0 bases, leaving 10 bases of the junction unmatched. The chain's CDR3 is CASSQDTSGSSFPTDTQYF. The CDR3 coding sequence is TGCGCCAGCAGCCAAGATACTAGCGGGAGTTCCTTCCCCACAGATACGCAGTATTTT.

The CDR3 DNA reads as TGTGCCAGCCAAGCAGGGGGCTCTGGAAACACCATATATTTT. Protein sequence: CASQAGGSGNTIYF. The rearrangement joins TRBV6-6 to TRBJ1-3, with 7 positions matching TRBD1. V shed 8 bases and J 0 bases; nucleotides not matched to a gene: 4. The CDR3 is made up of 14 amino acids. The germline CDR1 and CDR2 sequences are MNHNY and SVGAGI (reference sequence).

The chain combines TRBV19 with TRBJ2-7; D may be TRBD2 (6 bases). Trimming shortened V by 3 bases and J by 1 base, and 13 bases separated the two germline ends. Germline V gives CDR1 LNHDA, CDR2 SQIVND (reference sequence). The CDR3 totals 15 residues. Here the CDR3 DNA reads TGTGCCAGTAGTATTTTGGGGGACTTTTCCTACGAGCAGTACTTC. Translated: CASSILGDFSYEQYF.

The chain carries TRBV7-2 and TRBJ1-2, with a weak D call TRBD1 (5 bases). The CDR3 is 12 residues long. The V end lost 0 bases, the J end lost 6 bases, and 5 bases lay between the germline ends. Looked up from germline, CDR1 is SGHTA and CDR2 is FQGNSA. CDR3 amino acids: CASSLAGDGYTF. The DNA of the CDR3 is TGTGCCAGCAGCTTAGCAGGGGATGGCTACACCTTC.

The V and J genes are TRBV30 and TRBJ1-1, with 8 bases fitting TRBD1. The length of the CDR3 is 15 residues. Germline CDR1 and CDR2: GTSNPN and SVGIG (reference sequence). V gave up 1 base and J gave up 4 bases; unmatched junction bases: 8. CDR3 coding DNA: TGTGCCTGGAGTGGGGACCGGACAGGGCTCACTGAAGCTTTCTTT. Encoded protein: CAWSGDRTGLTEAFF.

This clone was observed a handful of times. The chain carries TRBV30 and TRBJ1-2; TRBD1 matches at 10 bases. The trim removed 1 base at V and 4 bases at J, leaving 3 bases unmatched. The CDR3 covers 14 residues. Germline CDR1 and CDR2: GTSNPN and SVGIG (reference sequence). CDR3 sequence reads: CAWSATGGSYGYTF. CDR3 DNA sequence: TGTGCCTGGAGTGCGACAGGGGGCTCCTATGGCTACACCTTC.

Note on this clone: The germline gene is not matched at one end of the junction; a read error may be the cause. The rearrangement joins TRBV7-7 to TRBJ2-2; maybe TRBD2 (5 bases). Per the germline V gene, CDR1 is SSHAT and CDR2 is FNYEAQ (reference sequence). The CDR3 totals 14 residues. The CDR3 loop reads CASSSGIFTGELFF. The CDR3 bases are TGTGCTAGCAGCTCCGGGATCTTCACCGGGGAGCTGTTTTTT. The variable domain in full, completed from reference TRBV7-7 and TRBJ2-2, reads GAGVSQSPRYKVTKRGQDVTLRCDPISSHATLYWYQQALGQGPEFLTYFNYEAQPDKSGLPSDRFSAERPEGSISTLTIQRTEQRDSAMYRCASSSGIFTGELFFGEGSRLTVL.

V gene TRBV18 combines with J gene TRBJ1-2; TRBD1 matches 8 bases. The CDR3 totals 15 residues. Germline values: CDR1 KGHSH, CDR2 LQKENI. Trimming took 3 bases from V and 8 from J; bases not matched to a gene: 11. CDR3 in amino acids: CASSPSSDRVRGYTF. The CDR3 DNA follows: TGTGCCAGCTCACCTAGTTCGGACAGGGTCAGGGGCTACACCTTC.

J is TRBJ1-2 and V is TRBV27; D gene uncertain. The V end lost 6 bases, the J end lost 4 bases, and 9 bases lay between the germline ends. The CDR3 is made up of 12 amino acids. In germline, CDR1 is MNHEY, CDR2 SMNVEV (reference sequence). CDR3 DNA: TGTGCCAGCAGGGAGGGCGGCTATGGCTACACCTTC. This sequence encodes CASREGGYGYTF.

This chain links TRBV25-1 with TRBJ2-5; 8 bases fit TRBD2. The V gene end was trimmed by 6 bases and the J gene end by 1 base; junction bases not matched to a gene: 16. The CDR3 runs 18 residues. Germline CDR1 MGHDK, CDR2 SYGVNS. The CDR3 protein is CASRTRGLVLAGQETQYF. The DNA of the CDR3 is TGTGCCAGCAGGACCCGGGGGCTTGTCCTAGCGGGCCAAGAGACCCAGTACTTC.

CDR3 in DNA: TGTGCCAGCAGTACCCCCGAAGAGACAGGGAACGATCAGCCCCAGCATTTT. Residues: CASSTPEETGNDQPQHF. The chain employs TRBV7-8 and TRBJ1-5; 7 bases fit TRBD1. Per germline, CDR1 SGHVS and CDR2 FQNEAQ. J was trimmed by 5 bases and V by 6 bases; bases with no gene match: 16. This CDR3 has 17 residues.

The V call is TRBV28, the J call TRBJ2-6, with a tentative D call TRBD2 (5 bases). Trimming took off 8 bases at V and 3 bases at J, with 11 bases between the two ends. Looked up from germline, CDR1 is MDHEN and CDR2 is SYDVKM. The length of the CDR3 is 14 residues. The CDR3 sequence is CASWTGYGANVLTF. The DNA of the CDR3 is TGTGCCAGCTGGACGGGGTATGGGGCCAACGTCCTGACTTTC.

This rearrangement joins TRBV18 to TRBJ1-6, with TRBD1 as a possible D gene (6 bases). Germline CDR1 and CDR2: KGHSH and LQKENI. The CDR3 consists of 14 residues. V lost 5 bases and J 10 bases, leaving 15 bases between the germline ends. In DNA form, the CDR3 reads TGTGCCAGCTCAGGGACAATCGCCGGCTCACCCCTCCACTTT. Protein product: CASSGTIAGSPLHF.

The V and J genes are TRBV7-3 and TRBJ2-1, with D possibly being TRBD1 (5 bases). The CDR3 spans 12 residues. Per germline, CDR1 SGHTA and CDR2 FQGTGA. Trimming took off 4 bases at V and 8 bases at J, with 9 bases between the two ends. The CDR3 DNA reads TGTGCCAGCAGCTCCCAGGGCTATGAGCAGTTCTTC. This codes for CASSSQGYEQFF.

The chain's CDR3 is CASRLNENSEKLFF. The CDR3 nucleotides read TGTGCCAGCCGCTTAAATGAAAACAGCGAAAAACTGTTTTTT. The chain has TRBV27 and TRBJ1-4; D call uncertain. The CDR3 sequence is 14 residues long. The germline gives CDR1 MNHEY, CDR2 SMNVEV (reference sequence). The V end was cut by 8 bases, the J end by 8 bases, with 18 bases between.

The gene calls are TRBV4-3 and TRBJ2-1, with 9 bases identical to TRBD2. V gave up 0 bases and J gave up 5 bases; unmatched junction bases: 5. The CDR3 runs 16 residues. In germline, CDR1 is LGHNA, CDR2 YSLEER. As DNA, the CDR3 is TGCGCCAGCAGCCAAGACAAAGCGGGGGGTAACAATGAGCAGTTCTTC. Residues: CASSQDKAGGNNEQFF.

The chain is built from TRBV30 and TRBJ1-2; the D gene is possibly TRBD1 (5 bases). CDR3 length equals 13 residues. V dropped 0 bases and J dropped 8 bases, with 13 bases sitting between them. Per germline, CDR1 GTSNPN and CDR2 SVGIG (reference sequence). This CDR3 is CAWSVRGVWGYTF. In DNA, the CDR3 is TGTGCCTGGAGTGTTCGGGGGGTTTGGGGCTACACCTTC.

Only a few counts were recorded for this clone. The CDR3 loop is CASSLWFGGTEAFF. For the CDR3, the DNA is TGTGCCAGCAGCTTGTGGTTCGGCGGCACTGAAGCTTTCTTT. The chain has TRBV5-6 and TRBJ1-1, with no clear D. From germline, CDR1 is SGHDT and CDR2 YYEEEE. V lost 1 base, J lost 4 bases, and 11 bases lay in between. This CDR3 comprises 14 residues. Combining the CDR3 with reference TRBV5-6 and TRBJ1-1 gives the whole variable domain DAGVTQSPTHLIKTRGQQVTLRCSPKSGHDTVSWYQQALGQGPQFIFQYYEEEERQRGNFPDRFSGHQFPNYSSELNVNALLLGDSALYLCASSLWFGGTEAFFGQGTRLTVV.

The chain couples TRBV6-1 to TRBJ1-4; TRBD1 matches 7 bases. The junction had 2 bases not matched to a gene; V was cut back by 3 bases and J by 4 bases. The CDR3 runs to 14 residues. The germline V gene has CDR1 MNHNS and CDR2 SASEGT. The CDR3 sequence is CASSEGDSNEKLFF. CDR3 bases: TGTGCCAGCAGTGAGGGGGACAGTAATGAAAAACTGTTTTTT.

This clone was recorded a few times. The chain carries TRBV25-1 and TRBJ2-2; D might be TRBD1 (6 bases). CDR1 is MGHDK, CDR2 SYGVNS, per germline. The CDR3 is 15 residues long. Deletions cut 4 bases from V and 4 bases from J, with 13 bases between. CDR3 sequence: CASSGTGSFTGELFF. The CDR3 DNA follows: TGTGCCAGCAGTGGAACAGGGTCATTCACCGGGGAGCTGTTTTTT.

CDR3 in amino acids: CASSVDSRQGGWQYF. CDR3 nucleotide sequence: TGTGCCAGCAGCGTAGATTCGAGACAGGGGGGTTGGCAGTACTTC. The rearrangement joins TRBV9 to TRBJ2-7; 9 bases align to TRBD1. The CDR3 is made up of 15 amino acids. Germline loops: CDR1 SGDLS, CDR2 YYNGEE. Trimming cost V 0 bases and J 9 bases; bases outside gene matches: 10.